This T cell receptor (beta chain) stems from a study of shared clonotypes between healthy human individuals. The CDR3 is 17 residues long. Germline CDR1 SGHVS, CDR2 FQNEAQ. The trim removed 4 bases at V and 0 bases at J, leaving 10 bases unmatched. The naive CD8 subset, CD45RO-negative cells positively selected for CCR7, excluded terminally differentiated effector memory CD45RA+ cells. Here immunoSEQ multiplex PCR was the method, and the copy in TCRdb shows in-frame clones only, minus some. In the table there are about 550,000 clones, roughly 96% of which are singletons. The receptor's source is a woman in her thirties in good health. The chain combines TRBV7-8 with TRBJ1-1, with 8 bases fitting TRBD1. Specimen: naive CD8+ T cells sorted from blood. The CDR3 DNA reads as TGTGCCAGCAGCTCCCCTTTCGGACAGGGAATGAACACTGAAGCTTTCTTT. Translated, it gives CASSSPFGQGMNTEAFF.